A single TCR beta chain is shown here with its context. Its antigen is unidentified. The conserved phenylalanine or tryptophan is not found at the CDR3 terminus, so this likely reflects a read error. Hyperthyroidism was newly diagnosed in patients aged 18 to 65 (duration under 2 months). These data belong to a study of T cells in Graves' hyperthyroidism and ophthalmopathy. The CDR3 is 15 amino acids. After removal of 8 bases from V and 1 base from J, the junction contained 5 bases not matched to a gene. CDR1 and CDR2 (germline): SGHAT, FQNNGV. Using RNA transcripts as the source, TCR beta CDR3 regions were amplified. TCR CDR3 underwent first-round RT-PCR with the HTBI primer set. TCRdb itself ran the multiplex PCR reads through MiXCR, one entry per CDR3 protein. The table shows more than 40,000 distinct CDR3 sequences, with around 45% occurring only once. Overall study findings and caveats: In the analysis, a 13 V-J model separated ophthalmopathy from stable hyperthyroidism. For ophthalmopathy, model prediction preceded onset by a median around six months.

The receptor was isolated from a woman between 45 and 60 years old with Graves' hyperthyroidism. The chain couples TRBV11-2 to TRBJ2-3, with 11 bases identical to TRBD2. Material: peripheral blood or thyroid tissue (not recorded which). CDR3 DNA sequence: TGTGCCAGCGGCAAGACTAGCGGGGGCACAGATACGCAGTATTCT. Protein sequence: CASGKTSGGTDTQYS.